These T cell receptor beta chains were read from a single sample in a study of cytomegalovirus exposure and HLA in healthy donors. The assay was immunoSEQ multiplex PCR, and TCRdb's table has in-frame clones only and misses some. The data show about 96,000 clones, approximately 79% seen once. The sample comprised PBMCs. Receptors were obtained from a man aged 25 to 45 in good health and CMV-seronegative. The CDR3 runs from the conserved cysteine through the conserved F or W. D genes are given only for firm matches. Not every row has a clone size; where given, it reads once, few, many or a size class.

j_call clone_size v_call cdr3_length d_call cdr3_aa cdr3_nt
TRBJ1-2 - TRBV18 14 TRBD1 CASSPKTQGQGYTF TGTGCCAGCTCACCAAAAACACAGGGGCAAGGCTACACCTTC
TRBJ1-4 few TRBV28 17 TRBD1 CASTKLGTGGGREKLFF TGTGCCAGCACTAAACTCGGGACAGGGGGCGGGAGGGAAAAACTGTTTTTT
TRBJ1-6 - TRBV25-1 15 - CASSEGHGYNSPLHF TGTGCCAGCAGTGAGGGACACGGCTATAATTCACCCCTCCACTTT
TRBJ2-7 - TRBV7-2 17 TRBD1 CASSPPGGGTGGHEQYF TGTGCCAGCAGCCCTCCTGGGGGGGGGACAGGGGGCCACGAGCAGTACTTC
TRBJ1-5 once TRBV4-2 15 - CASSQDWTGNQPQHF TGTGCCAGCAGCCAAGATTGGACAGGCAATCAGCCCCAGCATTTT
TRBJ2-3 once TRBV13 16 TRBD1 CASSLGTGGATGTQYF TGTGCCAGCAGCCTAGGGACAGGGGGGGCCACCGGAACGCAGTATTTT
TRBJ1-2 - TRBV7-9 15 - CASSLPSIPNYGYTF TGTGCCAGCAGCTTACCCTCTATTCCTAACTATGGCTACACCTTC
TRBJ1-2 - TRBV5-1 13 TRBD1 CASSYRQGALFTF TGCGCCAGCAGCTATCGACAGGGGGCGTTGTTCACCTTC
TRBJ2-5 few TRBV6-6 14 TRBD1 CASSYLTGVETQYF TGTGCCAGCAGTTACTTAACAGGGGTGGAGACCCAGTACTTC
TRBJ2-1 - TRBV9 16 TRBD2 CASSTEGLATPNEQFF TGTGCCAGCAGCACCGAGGGACTAGCGACCCCAAATGAGCAGTTCTTC
TRBJ1-2 - TRBV27 14 - CASSRADSEFGYTF TGTGCCAGCAGCCGCGCGGACAGTGAATTTGGCTACACCTTC
TRBJ1-1 - TRBV2 11 - CASSADREAFF TGTGCCAGCAGCGCTGACAGAGAAGCTTTCTTT
TRBJ2-3 - TRBV30 20 TRBD2 CAWSVKGSGFGGASADTQYF TGTGCCTGGAGTGTAAAAGGGAGCGGGTTCGGGGGGGCGAGTGCAGATACGCAGTATTTT
TRBJ2-3 - TRBV5-1 16 TRBD2 CASSYFSGGASDTQYF TGCGCCAGCAGCTATTTTAGCGGGGGGGCATCAGATACGCAGTATTTT
TRBJ2-2 - TRBV6-4 15 - CASREQGLSAGELFF TGTGCCAGCAGGGAACAGGGTTTGAGTGCCGGGGAGCTGTTTTTT
TRBJ2-3 - TRBV28 15 - CASSSPPLPTDTQYF TGTGCCAGCAGTTCCCCGCCACTGCCCACAGATACGCAGTATTTT
TRBJ1-2 - TRBV4-1 14 TRBD1 CASSQELTGRGYTF TGCGCCAGCAGCCAAGAATTGACAGGGAGAGGCTACACCTTC
TRBJ1-1 - TRBV11-3 15 - CASSLAQTILTEAFF TGTGCCAGCAGCTTAGCCCAGACAATCCTCACTGAAGCTTTCTTT
TRBJ2-7 once TRBV30 12 - CAWSVLGPEQYF TGTGCCTGGAGTGTTTTGGGGCCCGAGCAGTACTTC
TRBJ1-2 - TRBV7-2 13 - CASSLSGIYGYTF TGTGCCAGCAGCTTAAGCGGCATATATGGCTACACCTTC
TRBJ2-1 - TRBV29-1 15 TRBD1 CSVEDAGGDYNEQFF TGCAGCGTTGAAGACGCAGGGGGAGATTACAATGAGCAGTTCTTC
TRBJ1-1 - TRBV10-3 12 - CAISESTDEAFF TGTGCCATCAGTGAGTCCACAGATGAAGCTTTCTTT
TRBJ1-2 - TRBV9 16 TRBD1 CASSPRTGGFNYGYTF TGTGCCAGCAGCCCAAGGACAGGGGGCTTTAACTATGGCTACACCTTC
TRBJ2-1 - TRBV7-7 15 TRBD1 CASSTGTGGYNEQFF TGTGCCAGCAGCACCGGGACAGGGGGTTACAATGAGCAGTTCTTC
TRBJ1-5 - TRBV19 14 - CASSIETLGQPQHF TGTGCCAGTAGTATAGAGACCCTCGGGCAGCCCCAGCATTTT
TRBJ2-7 once TRBV4-1 15 - CASSRERPSTYEQYF TGCGCCAGCAGCCGGGAGCGCCCGAGCACCTACGAGCAGTACTTC
TRBJ1-5 once TRBV11-2 15 TRBD1 CASSLGTGANQPQHF TGTGCCAGCAGCTTAGGGACAGGAGCTAATCAGCCCCAGCATTTT
TRBJ2-7 - TRBV19 13 - CASSIRGYNEQYF TGTGCCAGTAGTATTCGCGGGTACAACGAGCAGTACTTC
TRBJ2-5 - TRBV28 13 - CASSSGHLETQYF TGTGCCAGCAGTTCGGGACATCTAGAGACCCAGTACTTC
TRBJ2-7 - TRBV6-1 12 - CASSARRDEQYF TGTGCCAGCAGTGCCAGACGGGACGAGCAGTACTTC
TRBJ2-5 - TRBV2 13 - CASSVQREETQYF TGTGCCAGCAGTGTACAGAGGGAGGAGACCCAGTACTTC
TRBJ1-1 - TRBV7-2 12 - CASTPQGYEAFF TGTGCCAGCACCCCTCAGGGATATGAAGCTTTCTTT
TRBJ2-7 - TRBV7-9 13 - CASSPPRTDEQYF TGTGCCAGCAGCCCTCCCAGGACAGACGAGCAGTACTTC
TRBJ1-5 - TRBV6-5 15 - CASSSRGGSNQPQHF TGTGCCAGTAGTTCCCGTGGGGGGAGCAATCAGCCCCAGCATTTT
TRBJ1-1 - TRBV7-9 17 TRBD1 CASSLEGGTGPRTEAFF TGTGCCAGCAGCTTAGAGGGCGGGACAGGGCCCCGCACTGAAGCTTTCTTT
TRBJ2-6 - TRBV7-9 19 TRBD1 CASSKWDRWESGGANVLTF TGTGCCAGCAGCAAGTGGGACAGATGGGAATCGGGCGGGGCCAACGTCCTGACTTTC
TRBJ1-4 - TRBV2 14 - CASSEGLTAEKLFF TGTGCCAGCAGTGAGGGGCTTACGGCTGAAAAACTGTTTTTT
TRBJ1-1 few TRBV6-5 14 - CASTPRGRNTEAFF TGTGCCAGCACCCCCCGGGGAAGGAACACTGAAGCTTTCTTT
TRBJ1-2 - TRBV28 15 - CASSRRVGYNYGYTF TGTGCCAGCAGCCGCCGGGTGGGTTATAACTATGGCTACACCTTC
TRBJ1-1 few TRBV29-1 12 - CSVVQSNTEAFF TGCAGCGTTGTGCAGTCCAACACTGAAGCTTTCTTT